This T cell receptor (beta chain) was profiled in a study of human T cells and chemical hapten exposure. General study points: Patch test score tracked positively with PT1 expanded TCR counts.

Regarding time point: pre-sensitization, week 0. As for treatment: therapeutic diphenylcyclopropenone sensitization with weekly scalp DPC. Germline V lookup: CDR1 SNHLY, CDR2 FYNNEI. V lost 4 bases and J 7 bases, leaving 14 bases between the germline ends. The CDR3 runs to 13 residues. TCRdb recomputed calls from the RACE reads with MiXCR, one row per CDR3 protein. The table includes around 56,000 distinct CDR3 sequences, roughly 9.8% detected once. This clonotype was recorded at least ten times. Its antigen is still unknown. The J gene is TRBJ2-7, the V gene TRBV2; possibly TRBD1 for D (6 bases). Sequenced material: whole blood, taken in connection with sensitization to the hapten diphenylcyclopropenone (DPC). This TCR derives from a man aged 35-49 years with alopecia areata. Some clones in this sample may be carry-over from other donors' samples. The CDR3 region has the DNA TGTGCCAGCAGTGTACAGGGTTCGAGAGAGCAGTACTTC. As protein: CASSVQGSREQYF.